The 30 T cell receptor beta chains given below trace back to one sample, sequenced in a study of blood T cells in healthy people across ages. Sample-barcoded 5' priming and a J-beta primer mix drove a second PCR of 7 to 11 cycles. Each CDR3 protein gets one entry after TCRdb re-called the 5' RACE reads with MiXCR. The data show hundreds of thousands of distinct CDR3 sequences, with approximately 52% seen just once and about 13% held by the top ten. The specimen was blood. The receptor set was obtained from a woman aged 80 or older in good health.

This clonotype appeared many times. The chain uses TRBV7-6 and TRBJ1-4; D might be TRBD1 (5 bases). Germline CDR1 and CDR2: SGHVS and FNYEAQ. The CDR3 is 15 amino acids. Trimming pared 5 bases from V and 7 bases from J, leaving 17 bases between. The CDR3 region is CASSGVGSGGEKLFF. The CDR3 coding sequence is TGTGCCAGCAGCGGAGTGGGGAGTGGGGGTGAAAAACTGTTTTTT.

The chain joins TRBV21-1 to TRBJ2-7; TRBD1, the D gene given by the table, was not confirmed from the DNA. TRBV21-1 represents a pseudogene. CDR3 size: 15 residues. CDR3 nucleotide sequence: TGTGCCAGCAGCATAGACGACCCCGGACATCGCGAGCGGTACTTC. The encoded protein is CASSIDDPGHRERYF.

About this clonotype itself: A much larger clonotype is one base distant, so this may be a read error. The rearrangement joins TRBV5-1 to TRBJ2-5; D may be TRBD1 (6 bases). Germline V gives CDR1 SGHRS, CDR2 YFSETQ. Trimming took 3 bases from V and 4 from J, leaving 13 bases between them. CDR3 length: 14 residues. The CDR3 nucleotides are TGCGCCAGCAGCTCGGGACACCTCCGAGAGACCCAGTACTTC. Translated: CASSSGHLRETQYF. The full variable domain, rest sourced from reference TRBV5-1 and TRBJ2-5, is KAGVTQTPRYLIKTRGQQVTLSCSPISGHRSVSWYQQTPGQGLQFLFEYFSETQRNKGNFPGRFSGRQFSNSRSEMNVSTLELGDSALYLCASSSGHLRETQYFGPGTRLLVL.

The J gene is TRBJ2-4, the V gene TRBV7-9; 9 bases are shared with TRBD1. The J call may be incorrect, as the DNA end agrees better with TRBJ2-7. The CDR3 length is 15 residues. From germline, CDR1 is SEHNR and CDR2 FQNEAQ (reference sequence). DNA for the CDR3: TGTGCCAGCAGCCCACTCCGGGACAGGGCCCACGAGCAGTACTTC. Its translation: CASSPLRDRAHEQYF.

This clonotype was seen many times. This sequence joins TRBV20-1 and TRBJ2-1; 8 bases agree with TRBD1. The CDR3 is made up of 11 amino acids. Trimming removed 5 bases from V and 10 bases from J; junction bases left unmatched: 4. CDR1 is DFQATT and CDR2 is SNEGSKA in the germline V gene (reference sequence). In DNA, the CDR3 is TGCAGTGCTGTTCAGGGGGCCGAGCAGTTCTTC. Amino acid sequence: CSAVQGAEQFF.

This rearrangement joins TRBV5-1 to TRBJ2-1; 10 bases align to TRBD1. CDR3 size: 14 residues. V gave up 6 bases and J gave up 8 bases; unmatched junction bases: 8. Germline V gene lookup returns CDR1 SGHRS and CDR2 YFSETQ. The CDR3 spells CASNTGTGVDEQFF. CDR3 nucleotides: TGCGCCAGCAACACCGGGACAGGGGTCGATGAGCAGTTCTTC.

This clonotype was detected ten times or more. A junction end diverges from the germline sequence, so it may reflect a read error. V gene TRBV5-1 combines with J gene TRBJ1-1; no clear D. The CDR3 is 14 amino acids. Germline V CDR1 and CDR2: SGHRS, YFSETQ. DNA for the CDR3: TGTGCCAGCAGTTTAGGTGGGTTGAACACTGAAGCTTTCTTT. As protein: CASSLGGLNTEAFF.

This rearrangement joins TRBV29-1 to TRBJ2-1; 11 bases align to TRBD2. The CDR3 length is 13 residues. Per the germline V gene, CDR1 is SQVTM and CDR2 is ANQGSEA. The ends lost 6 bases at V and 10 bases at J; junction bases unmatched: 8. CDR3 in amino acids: CSVQTSGGGEQFF. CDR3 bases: TGCAGCGTGCAAACTAGCGGGGGCGGGGAGCAGTTCTTC.

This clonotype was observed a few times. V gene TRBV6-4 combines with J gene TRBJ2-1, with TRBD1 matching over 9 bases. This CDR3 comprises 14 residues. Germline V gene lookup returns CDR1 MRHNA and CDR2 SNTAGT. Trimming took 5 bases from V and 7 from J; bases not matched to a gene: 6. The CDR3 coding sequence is TGTGCCAGCAGTCAGACAGGGGGAGGTAATGAGCAGTTCTTC. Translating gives CASSQTGGGNEQFF.

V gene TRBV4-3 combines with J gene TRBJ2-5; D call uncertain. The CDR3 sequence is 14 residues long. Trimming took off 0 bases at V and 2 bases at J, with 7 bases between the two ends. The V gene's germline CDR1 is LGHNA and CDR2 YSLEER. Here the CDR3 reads CASSQDSRQETQYF. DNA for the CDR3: TGCGCCAGCAGCCAAGATTCCAGACAAGAGACCCAGTACTTC.

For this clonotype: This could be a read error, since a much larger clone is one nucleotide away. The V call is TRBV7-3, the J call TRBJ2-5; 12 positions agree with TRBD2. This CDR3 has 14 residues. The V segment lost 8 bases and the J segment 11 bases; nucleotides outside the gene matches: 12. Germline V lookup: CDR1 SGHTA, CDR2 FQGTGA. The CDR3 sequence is CASQTSGSINEQYF. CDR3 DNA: TGTGCCAGCCAGACTAGCGGGAGTATCAATGAGCAGTACTTC. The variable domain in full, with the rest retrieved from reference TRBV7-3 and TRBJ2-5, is GAGVSQTPSNKVTEKGKYVELRCDPISGHTALYWYRQSLGQGPEFLIYFQGTGAADDSGLPNDRFFAVRPEGSVSTLKIQRTERGDSAVYLCASQTSGSINEQYFGPGTRLLVL.

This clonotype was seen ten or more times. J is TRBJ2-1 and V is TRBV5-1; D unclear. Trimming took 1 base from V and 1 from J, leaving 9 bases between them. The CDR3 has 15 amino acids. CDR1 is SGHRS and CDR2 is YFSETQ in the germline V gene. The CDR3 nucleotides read TGCGCCAGCAGCTTGACCCCGGGTTCCTACAATGAGCAGTTCTTC. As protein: CASSLTPGSYNEQFF. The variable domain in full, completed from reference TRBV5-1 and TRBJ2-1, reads KAGVTQTPRYLIKTRGQQVTLSCSPISGHRSVSWYQQTPGQGLQFLFEYFSETQRNKGNFPGRFSGRQFSNSRSEMNVSTLELGDSALYLCASSLTPGSYNEQFFGPGTRLTVL.

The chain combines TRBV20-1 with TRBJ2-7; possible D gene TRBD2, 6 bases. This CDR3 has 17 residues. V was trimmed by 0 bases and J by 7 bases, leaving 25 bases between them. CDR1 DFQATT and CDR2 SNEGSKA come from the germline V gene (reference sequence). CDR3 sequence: CSARDGQRAAGLREQYF. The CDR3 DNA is TGCAGTGCTAGAGATGGGCAGCGGGCCGCCGGACTCAGAGAGCAGTACTTC.

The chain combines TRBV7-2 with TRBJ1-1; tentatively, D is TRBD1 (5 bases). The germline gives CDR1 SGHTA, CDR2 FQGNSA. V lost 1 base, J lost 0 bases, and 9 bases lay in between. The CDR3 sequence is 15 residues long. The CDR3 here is CASSLVWGLNTEAFF. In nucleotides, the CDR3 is TGTGCCAGCAGCTTAGTCTGGGGACTGAACACTGAAGCTTTCTTT.

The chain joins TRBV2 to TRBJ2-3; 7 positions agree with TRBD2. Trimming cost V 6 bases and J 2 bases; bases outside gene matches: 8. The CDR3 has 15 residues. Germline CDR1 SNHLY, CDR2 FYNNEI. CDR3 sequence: CASSPGGDFTDTQYF. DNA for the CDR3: TGTGCCAGCAGCCCTGGGGGGGATTTCACAGATACGCAGTATTTT.

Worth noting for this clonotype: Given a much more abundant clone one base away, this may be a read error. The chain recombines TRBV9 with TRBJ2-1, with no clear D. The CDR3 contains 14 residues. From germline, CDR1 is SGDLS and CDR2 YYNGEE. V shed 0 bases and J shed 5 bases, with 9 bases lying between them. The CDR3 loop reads CASSVAEAHNEQFF. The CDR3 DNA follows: TGTGCCAGCAGCGTAGCTGAAGCCCACAATGAGCAGTTCTTC.

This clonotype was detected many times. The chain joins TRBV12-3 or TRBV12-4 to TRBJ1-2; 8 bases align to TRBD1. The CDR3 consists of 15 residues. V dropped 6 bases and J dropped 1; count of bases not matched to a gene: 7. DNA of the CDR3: TGTGCCAGCAGACCACCGGACAGGGATAACTATGGCTACACCTTC. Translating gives CASRPPDRDNYGYTF.

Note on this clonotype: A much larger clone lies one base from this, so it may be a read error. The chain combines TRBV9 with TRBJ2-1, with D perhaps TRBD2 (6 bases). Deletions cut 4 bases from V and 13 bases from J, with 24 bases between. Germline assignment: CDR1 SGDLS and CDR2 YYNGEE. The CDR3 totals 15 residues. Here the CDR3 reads CASSPGTFDGETQFF. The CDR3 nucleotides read TGTGCCAGCAGCCCTGGGACTTTTGATGGGGAGACCCAGTTCTTC.

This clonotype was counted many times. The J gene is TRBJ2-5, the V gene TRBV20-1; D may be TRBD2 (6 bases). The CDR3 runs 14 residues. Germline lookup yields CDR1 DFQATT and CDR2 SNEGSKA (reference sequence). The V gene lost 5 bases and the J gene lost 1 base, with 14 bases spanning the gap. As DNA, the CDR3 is TGCAGTGCTGTCCGGGACTCCTTCCAAGAGACCCAGTACTTC. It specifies CSAVRDSFQETQYF.

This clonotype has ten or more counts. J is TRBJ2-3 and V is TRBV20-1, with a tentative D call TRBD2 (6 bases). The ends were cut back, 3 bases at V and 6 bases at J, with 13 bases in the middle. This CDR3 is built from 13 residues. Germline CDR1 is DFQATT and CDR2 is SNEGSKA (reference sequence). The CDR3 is CSARLVAGDTQYF. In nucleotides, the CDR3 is TGCAGTGCTAGGCTTGTTGCGGGGGATACGCAGTATTTT.

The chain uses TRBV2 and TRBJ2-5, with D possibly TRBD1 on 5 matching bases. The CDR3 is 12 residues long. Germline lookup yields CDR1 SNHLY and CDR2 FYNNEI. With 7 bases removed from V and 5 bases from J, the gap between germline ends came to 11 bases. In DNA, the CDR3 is TGTGCCAGCATCGGACAACACGAGACCCAGTACTTC. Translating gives CASIGQHETQYF.

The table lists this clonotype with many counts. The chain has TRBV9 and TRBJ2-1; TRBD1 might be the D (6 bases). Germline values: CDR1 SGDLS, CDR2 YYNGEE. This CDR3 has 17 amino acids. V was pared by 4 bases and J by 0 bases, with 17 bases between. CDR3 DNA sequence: TGTGCCAGCAGCCCCCAGGGGACCACCCGCTCCTACAATGAGCAGTTCTTC. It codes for CASSPQGTTRSYNEQFF.

The CDR3 loop reads CASSSVWSYEQYF. The CDR3 DNA sequence: TGTGCCAGCAGCTCGGTTTGGTCCTACGAGCAGTACTTC. This chain connects TRBV7-8 to TRBJ2-7; D is ambiguous. The CDR3 totals 13 residues. Trimming shortened V by 4 bases and J by 1 base, and 8 bases separated the two germline ends. Germline assignment: CDR1 SGHVS and CDR2 FQNEAQ.

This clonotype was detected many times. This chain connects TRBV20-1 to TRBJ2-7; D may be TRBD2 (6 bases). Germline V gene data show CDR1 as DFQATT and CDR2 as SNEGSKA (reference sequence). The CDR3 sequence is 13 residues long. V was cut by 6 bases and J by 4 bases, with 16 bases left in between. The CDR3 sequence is CSAKEGLRYEQYF. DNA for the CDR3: TGCAGTGCGAAGGAGGGGCTAAGGTACGAGCAGTACTTC.

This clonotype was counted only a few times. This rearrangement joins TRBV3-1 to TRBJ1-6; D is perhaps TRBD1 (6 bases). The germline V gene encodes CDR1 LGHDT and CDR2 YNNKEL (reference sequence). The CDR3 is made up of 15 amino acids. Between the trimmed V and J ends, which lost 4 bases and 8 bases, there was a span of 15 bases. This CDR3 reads CASSPRQAGDSPLHF. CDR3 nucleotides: TGTGCCAGCAGCCCCCGACAGGCTGGGGATTCACCCCTCCACTTT.

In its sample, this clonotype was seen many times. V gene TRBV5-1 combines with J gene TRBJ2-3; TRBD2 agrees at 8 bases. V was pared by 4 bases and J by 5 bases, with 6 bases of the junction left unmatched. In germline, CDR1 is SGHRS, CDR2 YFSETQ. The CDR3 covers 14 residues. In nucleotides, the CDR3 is TGCGCCAGCAGCAACCGCCTAGCGGGAGATACGCAGTATTTT. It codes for CASSNRLAGDTQYF.

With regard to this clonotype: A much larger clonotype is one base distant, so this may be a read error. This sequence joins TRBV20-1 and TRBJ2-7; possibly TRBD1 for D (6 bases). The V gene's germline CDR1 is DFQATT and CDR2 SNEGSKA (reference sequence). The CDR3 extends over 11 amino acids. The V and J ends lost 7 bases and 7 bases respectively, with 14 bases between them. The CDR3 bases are TGCAGTGTGGGGGCCTACAATGAGCAGTACTTC. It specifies CSVGAYNEQYF.

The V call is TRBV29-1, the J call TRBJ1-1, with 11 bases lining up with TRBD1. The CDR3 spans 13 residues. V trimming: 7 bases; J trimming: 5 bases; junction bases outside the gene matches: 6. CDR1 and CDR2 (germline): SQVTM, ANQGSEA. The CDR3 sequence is CSAEGQGATEAFF. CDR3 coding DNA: TGCAGCGCAGAAGGACAGGGGGCGACTGAAGCTTTCTTT. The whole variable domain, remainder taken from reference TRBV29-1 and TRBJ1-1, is SAVISQKPSRDICQRGTSLTIQCQVDSQVTMMFWYRQQPGQSLTLIATANQGSEATYESGFVIDKFPISRPNLTFSTLTVSNMSPEDSSIYLCSAEGQGATEAFFGQGTRLTVV.

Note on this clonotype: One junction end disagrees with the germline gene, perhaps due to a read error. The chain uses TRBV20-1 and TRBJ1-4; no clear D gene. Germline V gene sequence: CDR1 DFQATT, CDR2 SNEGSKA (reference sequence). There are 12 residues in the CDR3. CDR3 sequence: CSARGGNEKLFF. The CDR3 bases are TGCAGTGCCAGAGGCGGTAATGAAAAACTGTTTTTT.

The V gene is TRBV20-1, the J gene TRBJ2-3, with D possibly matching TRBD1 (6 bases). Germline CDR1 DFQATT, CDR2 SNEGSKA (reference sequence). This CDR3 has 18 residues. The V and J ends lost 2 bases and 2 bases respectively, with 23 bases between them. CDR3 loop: CSARLLDAVQGPTDTQYF. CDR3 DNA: TGCAGTGCTAGACTCCTGGACGCCGTTCAGGGGCCCACAGATACGCAGTATTTT.